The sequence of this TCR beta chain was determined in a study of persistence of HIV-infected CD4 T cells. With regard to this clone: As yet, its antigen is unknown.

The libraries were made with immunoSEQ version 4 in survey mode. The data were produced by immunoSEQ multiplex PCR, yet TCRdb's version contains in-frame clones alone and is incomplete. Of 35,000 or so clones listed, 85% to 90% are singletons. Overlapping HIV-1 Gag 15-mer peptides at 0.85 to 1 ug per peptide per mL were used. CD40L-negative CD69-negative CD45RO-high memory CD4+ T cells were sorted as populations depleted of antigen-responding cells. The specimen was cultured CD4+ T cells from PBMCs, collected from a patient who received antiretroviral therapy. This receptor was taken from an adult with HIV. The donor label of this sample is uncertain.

CDR3 DNA: TGTGCCAGCACCTTCGTCCCGGGACAGGGAGGGCAGTTCTTC. Encoded protein: CASTFVPGQGGQFF. The chain carries TRBV6-5 and TRBJ2-1, with 9 bases lining up with TRBD1. There are 14 residues in the CDR3. In germline, CDR1 is MNHEY, CDR2 SVGAGI. Trimming at V came to 7 bases and at J to 12 bases, leaving 13 bases not matched to a gene.